A single sample gave rise to the 7 T cell receptor beta chains below, sequenced in a study of T-cell memory formation after mild COVID-19 (dated by TCRdb to the early 2020s). The method was 5' RACE. These reads were obtained on an Illumina NovaSeq 6000. TCRdb itself trimmed the public reads at Q25 with fastp, ran MiXCR and retained productive beta chains. For every CDR3 protein sequence, its rows merge into one entry that carries the most common genes and DNA. This sample gives fewer than 700,000 distinct CDR3 sequences in total; over 15% of them show up just once. More than 10% of the sample goes to the ten largest clones. Specimen: PBMCs or a T cell subset sorted from them (not recorded which). These receptors were collected from an adult woman who had mild COVID-19 (a few samples of this study predate the infection). The sample titles of this study are shuffled in the database, so cell type and time point are left out; the donor was told from shared clones.

For the CDR3, the DNA is TGTGCCAGCAGCCGGGGGGGACAGGGGATCTATGGCTACACCTTC. Protein product: CASSRGGQGIYGYTF. The rearrangement links TRBV11-2 to TRBJ1-2, with 10 bases that match TRBD1. Trimming removed 5 bases from V and 4 bases from J; junction bases left unmatched: 7. CDR1 SGHAT and CDR2 FQNNGV come from the germline V gene. This CDR3 region has 15 residues.

The chain combines TRBV10-3 with TRBJ2-3, with D possibly matching TRBD2 (7 bases). There are 17 residues in the CDR3. Germline CDR1 and CDR2: ENHRY and SYGVKD. Trimming shortened V by 3 bases and J by 5 bases, and 21 bases separated the two germline ends. In DNA form, the CDR3 reads TGTGCCATCAGTGACCCTAAGGGGGGGCTCACCGGAGATACGCAGTATTTT. It yields the protein CAISDPKGGLTGDTQYF.

In this sample, this clonotype turned up many times. CDR3 coding DNA: TGCAGTGCTACCCAAACGACAGGGGTCTATGGCTACACCTTC. Protein sequence: CSATQTTGVYGYTF. This chain connects TRBV20-1 to TRBJ1-2; 8 nucleotides align to TRBD1. The germline V gene has CDR1 DFQATT and CDR2 SNEGSKA (reference sequence). The CDR3 runs 14 residues. V shed 4 bases, J shed 4 bases, and the junction held 8 bases outside the gene matches.

V usage is TRBV29-1 and J usage is TRBJ2-7; D unclear. CDR3 length: 13 residues. Germline loops: CDR1 SQVTM, CDR2 ANQGSEA. V was clipped by 5 bases and J by 2 bases, with 13 bases between them. The CDR3 is CSVSQGSAYEQYF. CDR3 nucleotide sequence: TGCAGCGTTTCACAAGGGTCGGCCTACGAGCAGTACTTC.

This chain links TRBV19 with TRBJ1-1; 7 nucleotides align to TRBD1. With 6 bases clipped from V and 5 bases from J, the junction kept 9 bases outside the gene matches. Germline V lookup: CDR1 LNHDA, CDR2 SQIVND (reference sequence). There are 14 residues in the CDR3. The CDR3 DNA reads TGTGCCAGTAGCCACAGGGGAGGAGGAACTGAAGCTTTCTTT. It yields the protein CASSHRGGGTEAFF.

This clonotype appeared a few times. The chain employs TRBV20-1 and TRBJ2-1, with 8 positions matching TRBD2. Germline lookup yields CDR1 DFQATT and CDR2 SNEGSKA (reference sequence). The CDR3 covers 15 residues. With 1 base clipped from V and 5 bases from J, the junction kept 7 bases outside the gene matches. The CDR3 region is CSARVSGSVNNEQFF. CDR3 coding DNA: TGCAGTGCTAGAGTAAGCGGGAGTGTAAACAATGAGCAGTTCTTC.

J is TRBJ2-1 and V is TRBV5-1; no reliable D call. Germline lookup yields CDR1 SGHRS and CDR2 YFSETQ. The CDR3 loop spans 14 amino acids. V was cut by 0 bases and J by 0 bases, with 4 bases left in between. The CDR3 reads CASSLVDSYNEQFF. Written as DNA, the CDR3 is TGCGCCAGCAGCTTGGTGGACTCCTACAATGAGCAGTTCTTC.